The TCR beta chain described here comes from a study of cytomegalovirus exposure and HLA in healthy donors. Across the whole study: An early release of data contained about 85 million unique TCRs, which came from HLA-typed donors. Study findings and constraints: It was reportedly the case that the classifier diagnosed cytomegalovirus status with high specificity and sensitivity. The study labeled under 200 TCR beta chains cytomegalovirus-associated.

Comments on this clone: What it binds is unknown.

These donors counted as nominally healthy when sampled, but unrecorded immune exposures were likely. It was with 60 Vbeta and 13 Jbeta primers that the PCR ran. Method: immunoSEQ multiplex PCR; TCRdb's copy keeps in-frame clones and lacks some. The sample includes 200,000 to 250,000 clones, about 77% of them seen just once. The CDR3 runs to 14 residues. The V gene's germline CDR1 is MNHNY and CDR2 SVGAGI (reference sequence). V lost 7 bases, J lost 7 bases, and 9 bases stayed unmatched. This TCR derives from a woman aged 25-40 years in good health and CMV-seronegative. This chain joins TRBV6-6 and TRBJ2-1; 8 bases fit TRBD2. Sequences were obtained from PBMCs. This CDR3 reads CASNTGGGYNEQFF. CDR3 bases: TGTGCCAGCAATACTGGCGGGGGGTATAATGAGCAGTTCTTC.